This T cell receptor beta chain was captured in a study of T cells expressing NK-cell markers. On the study more broadly: Repertoire data for TCR beta were derived from sorted T cells (CD3+CD56+NKG2C+, CD3+CD56+NKG2C- and CD3+CD56-NKG2C+).

General study points: No clear determination of HCMV specificity was made for expanded NKG2C+ T cell clones. Where several donors were concerned, these clonotypes also led the CD3+CD56-NKG2C+ fraction.

Germline CDR1 and CDR2: SGHVS and FQNEAQ. This CDR3 region has 17 residues. UMI-tagged 5'RACE template switching yielded the TCR beta cDNA. TCRdb re-called the 5' RACE reads and gives one entry per CDR3 protein, without DNA. Its clone listing holds almost 450,000 distinct CDR3 sequences. As concerns this clonotype: The antigen remains undetermined.

The sequenced sample was blood T cells: a sorted CD56 or NKG2C T cell subset, CD4+ or CD8+ T cells, or bulk PBMC T cells (not recorded which). The source is a woman aged 18 to 69 in good health. V and J are TRBV7-8 and TRBJ1-5. CDR3 protein: CASSFPSREIRNQPQHF.